The following is a T cell receptor (beta chain) sequence with its context. These data come from a study of blood T cell repertoires in COVID-19. Study details: Donors in the United States, Italy and Spain gave samples during acute or convalescent COVID-19. PBMCs, B-cell-depleted T cells, or T cells were the source of the cDNA or gDNA that made up the material.

With 4 bases clipped from V and 4 bases from J, the junction kept 2 bases outside the gene matches. In germline, CDR1 is LGHDT, CDR2 YNNKEL (reference sequence). This CDR3 contains 15 residues. Original processing methods: The assay estimated nucleated cells by amplifying reference gene primers. Libraries were prepared by immunoSEQ multiplex PCR; TCRdb keeps only in-frame clonotypes and omits some of them. The D gene and trimming were derived from the DNA, and the V and J assignments and clone size from that table. The sample lists about 130,000 clones, around 87% occurring once. The receptor's source is a woman aged 60-75 years with acute or convalescent COVID-19. The material sequenced was peripheral blood. The V call is TRBV3-1 (or the pseudogene TRBV3-2), the J call TRBJ2-1; TRBD2 aligns across 12 bases. The CDR3 DNA is TGTGCCAGCAGCCTAGGACTAGCGGGATACAATGAGCAGTTCTTC. Translation gives CASSLGLAGYNEQFF.